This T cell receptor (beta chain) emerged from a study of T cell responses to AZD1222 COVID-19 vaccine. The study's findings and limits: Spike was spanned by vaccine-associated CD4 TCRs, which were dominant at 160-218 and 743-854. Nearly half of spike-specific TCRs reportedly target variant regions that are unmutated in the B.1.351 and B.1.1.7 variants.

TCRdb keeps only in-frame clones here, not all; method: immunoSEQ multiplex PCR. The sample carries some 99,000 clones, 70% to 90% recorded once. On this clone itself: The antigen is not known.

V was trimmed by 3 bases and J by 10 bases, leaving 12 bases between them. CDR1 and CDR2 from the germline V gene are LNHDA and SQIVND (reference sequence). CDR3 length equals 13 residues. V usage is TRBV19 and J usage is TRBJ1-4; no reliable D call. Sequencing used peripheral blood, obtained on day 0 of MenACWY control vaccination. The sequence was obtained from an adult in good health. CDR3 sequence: CASSIRLGRKLFF. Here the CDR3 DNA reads TGTGCCAGTAGTATTAGATTAGGGAGAAAACTGTTTTTT.